This T cell receptor beta chain appears in the sequencing data of a study of blood T cell repertoires in COVID-19. CDR3 length: 12 amino acids. The V gene's germline CDR1 is SNHLY and CDR2 FYNNEI. V was shortened by 11 bases and J by 5 bases, with 12 bases between the two germline ends. In the original analysis: From reference gene primer amplification, estimates of nucleated cell counts were derived. The data were produced by immunoSEQ multiplex PCR, yet TCRdb's version contains in-frame clones alone and is incomplete. D and trimming come from the DNA, and the V and J calls and clone size come from that table. The data hold around 300,000 clones, with 80% to 90% observed a single time. Participant age was roughly 18 to 90 years, and participants resided in fewer than 25 US areas.

The chain links TRBV2 to TRBJ1-4; perhaps TRBD1 as D (5 bases). Specimen: PBMCs or T cells enriched from blood (not recorded which). The clonotype originates from a man aged 25 to 45 who had recovered from COVID-19. The CDR3 is CASRAGNEKLFF. In DNA form, the CDR3 reads TGTGCCTCCAGGGCCGGCAATGAAAAACTGTTTTTT.